This T cell receptor (beta chain) originates from a study of T cell repertoires in cytomegalovirus infection. Each CDR3 protein gets one entry after TCRdb re-called the reads with MiXCR. The data show 200,000 to 300,000 distinct CDR3 sequences, approximately 9.2% seen once. This clonotype was picked up many times. Trimming cost V 0 bases and J 5 bases, with 4 bases left between them. Germline values: CDR1 SGHTA, CDR2 FQGNSA. The CDR3 is 12 amino acids. The chain employs TRBV7-2 and TRBJ1-2; D is ambiguous. What was sequenced was PBMCs. The sequence was collected from a human donor in good health (CMV status not recorded). Some clones in this sample may be carry-over from other donors' samples. The CDR3 bases are TGTGCCAGCAGCTTAGCGGGATATGGCTACACCTTC. This encodes CASSLAGYGYTF.